Presented here are 26 T cell receptor beta chains from one specimen sequenced in a study of cytomegalovirus exposure and HLA in healthy donors. PCR was performed using 60 Vbeta and 13 Jbeta primers. The protocol was immunoSEQ multiplex PCR, while the TCRdb copy is restricted to in-frame clones and leaves out a portion. The sample shows about 140,000 clones, roughly 80% of them seen only once. Material for sequencing was PBMCs. Receptors originate from a female donor in good health and CMV-seronegative.

The gene calls are TRBV7-9 and TRBJ1-1; D is possibly TRBD1 (5 bases). V was shortened by 3 bases and J by 4 bases, with 12 bases between the two germline ends. Per the germline V gene, CDR1 is SEHNR and CDR2 is FQNEAQ (reference sequence). CDR3 length: 14 amino acids. The CDR3 sequence: CASSFFPGLTEAFF. The CDR3 DNA sequence: TGTGCCAGCAGCTTTTTTCCAGGGCTCACTGAAGCTTTCTTT.

The V gene is TRBV19, the J gene TRBJ2-7, with TRBD1 matching over 11 bases. CDR1 is LNHDA and CDR2 is SQIVND in the germline V gene (reference sequence). V shed 5 bases and J 4 bases; nucleotides not matched to a gene: 4. The CDR3 is made up of 14 amino acids. CDR3 loop: CASSPGQGAYEQYF. In DNA form, the CDR3 reads TGTGCCAGTAGTCCCGGACAGGGGGCATACGAGCAGTACTTC.

V usage is TRBV4-1 and J usage is TRBJ1-5, with D hard to call. The CDR3 runs 15 residues. Deletions cut 3 bases from V and 4 bases from J, with 13 bases between. The germline V gene has CDR1 MGHRA and CDR2 YSYEKL. DNA of the CDR3: TGCGCCAGCAGCCAGCAAACGGGAAGGAATCAGCCCCAGCATTTT. Amino acid sequence: CASSQQTGRNQPQHF.

This chain uses TRBV7-2 with TRBJ2-5; D is possibly TRBD2 (5 bases). The V and J ends lost 1 base and 5 bases respectively, with 14 bases between them. CDR1 SGHTA and CDR2 FQGNSA come from the germline V gene. The CDR3 runs 15 residues. CDR3 nucleotides: TGTGCCAGCAGCTTAGGCGGAGGTCTGCGGGAGACCCAGTACTTC. Amino acids: CASSLGGGLRETQYF.

The genes are TRBV7-8 and TRBJ2-7; tentative D call: TRBD2 (6 bases). V lost 1 base and J 6 bases, leaving 13 bases between the germline ends. The germline CDR1 and CDR2 sequences are SGHVS and FQNEAQ. This CDR3 contains 14 residues. The CDR3 sequence: CASSLGFGGIEQYF. The CDR3 DNA is TGTGCCAGCAGCTTAGGGTTTGGAGGGATCGAGCAGTACTTC.

The chain is built from TRBV25-1 and TRBJ1-4; 7 nucleotides line up with TRBD1. CDR1 and CDR2 from the germline V gene are MGHDK and SYGVNS. This CDR3 has 15 amino acids. V lost 5 bases, J lost 7 bases, and 10 bases stayed unmatched. The CDR3 region has the DNA TGTGCCAGCAGTAAACAGACAGGGTGGGCTGAAAAACTGTTTTTT. Its protein product is CASSKQTGWAEKLFF.

There are a few counts of this clone. This chain uses TRBV18 with TRBJ1-1; TRBD1 matches 8 bases. The junction had 9 bases not matched to a gene; V was cut back by 2 bases and J by 4 bases. This CDR3 contains 16 residues. The germline V gene has CDR1 KGHSH and CDR2 LQKENI. The DNA for the CDR3 is TGTGCCAGCTCACCAAATCCAGGGGGCGGGAGCACTGAAGCTTTCTTT. Translated, it gives CASSPNPGGGSTEAFF.

V and J are TRBV2 and TRBJ2-2, with 8 bases aligning to TRBD1. V shed 6 bases and J 1 base; nucleotides not matched to a gene: 4. Germline CDR1 and CDR2: SNHLY and FYNNEI. This CDR3 comprises 15 residues. CDR3 sequence (DNA): TGTGCCAGCAGCGAAACAGGGGGGAACACCGGGGAGCTGTTTTTT. This translates into CASSETGGNTGELFF.

The chain combines TRBV6-6 with TRBJ2-1, with 9 bases lining up with TRBD2. V gave up 8 bases and J gave up 6 bases; unmatched junction bases: 8. Germline V lookup: CDR1 MNHNY, CDR2 SVGAGI (reference sequence). CDR3 length: 14 amino acids. The CDR3 reads CASGTSWGGNEQFF. CDR3 bases: TGTGCCAGCGGGACTAGCTGGGGAGGCAATGAGCAGTTCTTC.

This chain connects TRBV10-1 to TRBJ1-1; 9 bases match TRBD1. The trim removed 10 bases at V and 2 bases at J, leaving 8 bases unmatched. This CDR3 is built from 14 residues. Germline CDR1 and CDR2: WNHNN and SYGVQD (reference sequence). In DNA, the CDR3 is TGCGCCATCCTGACAGGGGGGACCAACACTGAAGCTTTCTTT. It encodes CAILTGGTNTEAFF.

The rearrangement uses TRBV4-1 and TRBJ2-7; 9 nucleotides agree with TRBD1. CDR1 is MGHRA and CDR2 is YSYEKL in the germline V gene. CDR3 length: 16 residues. J was trimmed by 4 bases and V by 6 bases; bases with no gene match: 13. In DNA form, the CDR3 reads TGCGCCAGCAGTCCCCTCAGCGGGACAGGGATATACGAGCAGTACTTC. It encodes CASSPLSGTGIYEQYF.

V and J are TRBV10-3 and TRBJ2-3; 8 bases map to TRBD2. The CDR3 contains 14 residues. V was pared by 11 bases and J by 1 base, with 8 bases of the junction left unmatched. Germline CDR1 and CDR2: ENHRY and SYGVKD. For the CDR3, the DNA is TGTGCCGTTGGGGCGGGAGGAGGCACAGATACGCAGTATTTT. As protein: CAVGAGGGTDTQYF.

This clone was seen a single time. This chain joins TRBV19 and TRBJ1-5, with a weak D call TRBD1 (5 bases). V was shortened by 4 bases and J by 4 bases, with 8 bases between the two germline ends. CDR1 LNHDA and CDR2 SQIVND come from the germline V gene (reference sequence). The CDR3 runs to 13 residues. The CDR3 spells CASSTQGNQPQHF. Here the CDR3 DNA reads TGTGCCAGTAGTACCCAGGGAAATCAGCCCCAGCATTTT. Full variable domain (rest looked up from reference TRBV19 and TRBJ1-5): DGGITQSPKYLFRKEGQNVTLSCEQNLNHDAMYWYRQDPGQGLRLIYYSQIVNDFQKGDIAEGYSVSREKKESFPLTVTSAQKNPTAFYLCASSTQGNQPQHFGDGTRLSIL.

The V gene is TRBV5-6, the J gene TRBJ1-1; TRBD1 matches at 7 bases. The germline V gene encodes CDR1 SGHDT and CDR2 YYEEEE. CDR3 size: 14 residues. Trimming at V came to 1 base and at J to 7 bases, leaving 7 bases not matched to a gene. CDR3 loop: CASSLRTGLIEAFF. The CDR3 DNA follows: TGTGCCAGCAGCTTGCGGACAGGACTGATTGAAGCTTTCTTT.

This chain uses TRBV6-5 with TRBJ1-5, with a tentative D call TRBD1 (5 bases). Trimming shortened V by 0 bases and J by 4 bases, and 10 bases separated the two germline ends. Germline CDR1 is MNHEY and CDR2 is SVGAGI. The CDR3 extends over 15 amino acids. As DNA, the CDR3 is TGTGCCAGCAGTTACTCCCAACGGGGGAATCAGCCCCAGCATTTT. It encodes CASSYSQRGNQPQHF.

V and J are TRBV5-4 and TRBJ1-1; 8 nucleotides align to TRBD1. After removal of 0 bases from V and 4 bases from J, the junction contained 2 bases not matched to a gene. Germline CDR1 and CDR2: SGHNT and YYREEE (reference sequence). This CDR3 contains 14 residues. The CDR3 loop is CASSLATGGTEAFF. The CDR3, as DNA: TGTGCCAGCAGCTTGGCCACAGGGGGCACTGAAGCTTTCTTT.

V is TRBV6-6 and J is TRBJ1-4, with D unresolved. Germline values: CDR1 MNHNY, CDR2 SVGAGI (reference sequence). V lost 0 bases and J lost 3, with 5 bases in between. CDR3 size: 14 residues. The CDR3: CASSYSGANEKLFF. The CDR3, as DNA: TGTGCCAGCAGTTACTCGGGAGCTAATGAAAAACTGTTTTTT.

This sequence joins TRBV4-1 and TRBJ2-7, with TRBD1 matching 8 bases. The germline V gene has CDR1 MGHRA and CDR2 YSYEKL. The ends lost 4 bases at V and 6 bases at J; junction bases unmatched: 11. The CDR3 sequence is 15 residues long. The CDR3 sequence is CASSPFPDRAIEQYF. Written as DNA, the CDR3 is TGCGCCAGCAGCCCCTTCCCGGACAGGGCCATCGAGCAGTACTTC.

V gene TRBV5-6 combines with J gene TRBJ2-1, with 13 bases that match TRBD2. CDR1 SGHDT and CDR2 YYEEEE come from the germline V gene. V was pared by 3 bases and J by 3 bases, with 3 bases of the junction left unmatched. The CDR3 is 16 residues long. CDR3 residues: CASSSGLAGFYNEQFF. The CDR3 region has the DNA TGTGCCAGCAGCTCGGGACTAGCGGGGTTCTACAATGAGCAGTTCTTC.

V usage is TRBV4-1 and J usage is TRBJ2-5, with D tentatively TRBD2 (6 bases). The germline CDR1 and CDR2 sequences are MGHRA and YSYEKL. The V gene lost 0 bases and the J gene lost 5 bases, with 13 bases spanning the gap. This CDR3 contains 15 residues. DNA of the CDR3: TGCGCCAGCAGCCAAGATACGACTAGTATGGAGACCCAGTACTTC. This translates into CASSQDTTSMETQYF.

The chain joins TRBV19 to TRBJ2-7; 11 bases match TRBD2. CDR1 LNHDA and CDR2 SQIVND come from the germline V gene (reference sequence). The CDR3 has 14 amino acids. V dropped 5 bases and J dropped 3; count of bases not matched to a gene: 3. The DNA for the CDR3 is TGTGCCAGTAGTGGGGGACTAGCGGACTACGAGCAGTACTTC. Protein: CASSGGLADYEQYF.

The gene calls are TRBV5-1 and TRBJ2-1; TRBD2 is a possible D gene (6 bases). With 4 bases removed from V and 7 bases from J, the gap between germline ends came to 12 bases. The CDR3 sequence is 13 residues long. The germline V gene has CDR1 SGHRS and CDR2 YFSETQ. The CDR3 protein is CASSLSGRNEQFF. For the CDR3, the DNA is TGCGCCAGCAGCCTGAGCGGGCGGAATGAGCAGTTCTTC. Complete variable domain (other parts from reference TRBV5-1 and TRBJ2-1): KAGVTQTPRYLIKTRGQQVTLSCSPISGHRSVSWYQQTPGQGLQFLFEYFSETQRNKGNFPGRFSGRQFSNSRSEMNVSTLELGDSALYLCASSLSGRNEQFFGPGTRLTVL.

The CDR3 DNA sequence: TGTGCCAGCAGCTCCCAAAGTAACAGTCGGGGATCATACTCATCGGAGGGGTCCTATGGCTACACCTTC. This translates into CASSSQSNSRGSYSSEGSYGYTF. V gene TRBV9 combines with J gene TRBJ1-2, with D perhaps matching TRBD1 (5 bases). V dropped 4 bases and J dropped 4 bases, with 41 bases sitting between them. This CDR3 spans 23 amino acids. CDR1 SGDLS and CDR2 YYNGEE come from the germline V gene.

The chain uses TRBV5-8 and TRBJ2-1; D remains ambiguous. The germline CDR1 and CDR2 sequences are SGHTS and YDEGEE. Trimming removed 0 bases at V and 2 bases at J, with 9 bases between. The CDR3 extends over 15 amino acids. Here the CDR3 DNA reads TGTGCCAGCAGCTTGGATAGCTCCACCTACAATGAGCAGTTCTTC. As protein: CASSLDSSTYNEQFF.

The chain uses TRBV7-9 and TRBJ1-4; 9 bases fit TRBD1. Germline-derived CDR1 and CDR2 are SEHNR and FQNEAQ (reference sequence). This CDR3 has 15 residues. J was trimmed by 7 bases and V by 4 bases; bases with no gene match: 7. The DNA for the CDR3 is TGTGCCAGCAGCTCTCCGGGACAGGGAGGTGAAAAACTGTTTTTT. As protein: CASSSPGQGGEKLFF.

The chain links TRBV28 to TRBJ2-7; TRBD2 matches at 10 bases. V was pared by 6 bases and J by 3 bases, with 5 bases of the junction left unmatched. CDR3 length equals 14 residues. The germline gives CDR1 MDHEN, CDR2 SYDVKM. CDR3 sequence: CASSEREGLYEQYF. DNA of the CDR3: TGTGCCAGCAGCGAGCGGGAGGGCCTCTACGAGCAGTACTTC.